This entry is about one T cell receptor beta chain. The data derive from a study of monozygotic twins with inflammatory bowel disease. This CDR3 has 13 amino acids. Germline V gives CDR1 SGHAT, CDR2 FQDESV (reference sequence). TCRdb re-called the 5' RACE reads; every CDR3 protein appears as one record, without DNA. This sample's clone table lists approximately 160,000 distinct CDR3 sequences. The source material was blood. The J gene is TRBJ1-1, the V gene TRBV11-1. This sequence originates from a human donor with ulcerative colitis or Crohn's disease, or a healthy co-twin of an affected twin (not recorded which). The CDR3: CASRLYLNTEAFF.